The next 7 T cell receptor beta chains were all read from a single sample in a study of shared T cell receptors in the human thymus. Using immunoSEQ multiplex PCR, the repertoire was profiled, and TCRdb retains in-frame clones only, with some absent. In the table there are 650,000 to 950,000 clones, approximately 83% of which are singletons. The sample was also reused in another study, on human thymus T cells.

Sequencing was done on a sample of thymocytes. The receptors were gathered from a girl under three years old with a congenital heart defect.

This chain connects TRBV6-4 to TRBJ2-7; 14 bases are a match to TRBD2. Germline CDR1 and CDR2: MRHNA and SNTAGT. The CDR3 contains 20 residues. J gave up 3 bases and V 2 bases, and 15 bases lay outside the gene matches. The CDR3 sequence: CASSDPRLAGGPRMGYEQYF. CDR3 coding DNA: TGTGCCAGCAGTGACCCGCGACTAGCGGGGGGGCCGCGCATGGGCTACGAGCAGTACTTC.

The chain carries TRBV13 and TRBJ2-7; 16 positions match TRBD2. Unmatched junction bases numbered 7, after V lost 5 bases and J lost 3 bases. Germline V lookup: CDR1 PRHDT, CDR2 FYEKMQ (reference sequence). The CDR3 sequence is 17 residues long. In nucleotides, the CDR3 is TGTGCCAGCAGCCGGGGGACTAGCGGGGGGGCGGTCTACGAGCAGTACTTC. Protein sequence: CASSRGTSGGAVYEQYF. The full variable domain, completed using reference TRBV13 and TRBJ2-7, is AAGVIQSPRHLIKEKRETATLKCYPIPRHDTVYWYQQGPGQDPQFLISFYEKMQSDKGSIPDRFSAQQFSDYHSELNMSSLELGDSALYFCASSRGTSGGAVYEQYFGPGTRLTVT.

The V gene is TRBV28, the J gene TRBJ1-2; D remains unclear. Per the germline V gene, CDR1 is MDHEN and CDR2 is SYDVKM. The CDR3 extends over 16 amino acids. The V end was cut by 3 bases, the J end by 2 bases, with 16 bases between. CDR3 bases: TGTGCCAGCAGTTTCGATAGAAACCGAGGGAACTATGGCTACACCTTC. Residues: CASSFDRNRGNYGYTF.

The V and J genes are TRBV9 and TRBJ2-7; D might be TRBD2 (5 bases). Germline V gene data show CDR1 as SGDLS and CDR2 as YYNGEE. Trimming pared 2 bases from V and 3 bases from J, leaving 12 bases between. The CDR3 has 14 amino acids. The CDR3 nucleotides are TGTGCCAGCAGCGTGAGGGCAGCAGGCTACGAGCAGTACTTC. Translated: CASSVRAAGYEQYF.

The CDR3 region is CSVAGAESYGYTF. Written as DNA, the CDR3 is TGCAGCGTTGCAGGGGCAGAGAGCTATGGCTACACCTTC. This chain connects TRBV29-1 to TRBJ1-2, with D perhaps TRBD1 (6 bases). Germline V CDR1 and CDR2: SQVTM, ANQGSEA. This CDR3 spans 13 amino acids. V lost 4 bases to trimming and J lost 4 bases, with 13 bases between them.

The rearrangement joins TRBV18 to TRBJ1-1, with D unresolved. The CDR3 runs to 13 residues. Germline CDR1 reads KGHSH; CDR2 reads LQKENI. The ends were cut back, 3 bases at V and 4 bases at J, with 9 bases in the middle. The CDR3 loop is CASSPHGCTEAFF. The CDR3 nucleotides read TGTGCCAGCTCACCCCACGGGTGCACTGAAGCTTTCTTT.

V and J are TRBV27 and TRBJ1-2; 7 nucleotides match TRBD1. V shed 3 bases, J shed 5 bases, and the junction held 12 bases outside the gene matches. Germline CDR1 and CDR2: MNHEY and SMNVEV (reference sequence). CDR3 length: 16 residues. CDR3 residues: CASSFTLGDSGYGYTF. The CDR3, as DNA: TGTGCCAGCAGTTTTACCTTGGGGGACAGTGGATATGGCTACACCTTC.